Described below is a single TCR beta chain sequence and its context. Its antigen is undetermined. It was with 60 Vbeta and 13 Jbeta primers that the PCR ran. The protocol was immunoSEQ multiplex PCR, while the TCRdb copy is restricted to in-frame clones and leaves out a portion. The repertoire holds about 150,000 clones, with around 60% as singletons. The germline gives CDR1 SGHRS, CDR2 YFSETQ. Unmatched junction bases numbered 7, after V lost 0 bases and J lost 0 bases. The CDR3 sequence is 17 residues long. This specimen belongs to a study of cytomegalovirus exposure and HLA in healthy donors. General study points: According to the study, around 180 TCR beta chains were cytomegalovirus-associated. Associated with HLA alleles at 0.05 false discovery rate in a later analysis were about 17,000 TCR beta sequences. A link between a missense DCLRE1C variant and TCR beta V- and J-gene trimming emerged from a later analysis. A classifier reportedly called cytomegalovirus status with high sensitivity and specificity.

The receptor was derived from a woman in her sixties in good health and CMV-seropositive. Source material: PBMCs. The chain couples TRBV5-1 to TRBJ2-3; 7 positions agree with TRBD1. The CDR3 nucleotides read TGCGCCAGCAGCTTGGCCATAAGGGGGCTTAGCACAGATACGCAGTATTTT. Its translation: CASSLAIRGLSTDTQYF.